This TCR beta chain emerged from a study of T-cell memory formation after mild COVID-19 (dated by TCRdb to the early 2020s). In the study overall: TCR sequence clusters from the two donors were found to be largely donor specific. In a couple of donors, T-cell clones that expanded and contracted after mild COVID-19 were tracked by sequencing TCRalpha and TCRbeta repertoires over time. The cohort comprised two young, previously healthy adult volunteers, one female and one male.

Ficoll-Paque density gradient centrifugation was used to isolate PBMCs. The investigation overall reported the following: Contracting CD4+ clones appeared mostly in the CM and EM memory subsets, whereas CD8+ clones were enriched in EMRA. The detection of some responding clones in pre-infection memory suggests that pre-existing cross-reactive memory T cells joined the SARS-CoV-2 response. Only two mild cases were covered by the study, and larger cohorts that include severe cases with pre-infection samples were considered necessary. Balanced CD4/CD8 phenotypes were observed for clones contracting from day 15 to 85, whereas a bias towards CD4+ was observed for a second wave of clones expanding from day 15 to 37. SARS-CoV-2 specificity was not confirmed for the second-wave clones peaking on day 37.

In the case of this clonotype: Its antigen is not yet known. No per-base quality is available; no much larger clone lies one base away.

Instrument used: Illumina NovaSeq 6000. cDNA libraries for TCRalpha and TCRbeta were prepared by 5'RACE using constant-segment primers, with sample barcodes and unique molecular identifiers added. RNA was extracted from every sample with Trizol reagent. Libraries were amplified in two PCR steps, with a second sample barcode and Illumina TruSeq adapters added in the second step. Libraries were sequenced on an Illumina NovaSeq with 2 x 150 bp paired-end reads. Per the source publication's procedure: Reads were demultiplexed and collapsed into UMI-guided consensus sequences with migec v1.2.7. Using mixcr v2.1.11, the UMI consensuses were aligned to TRA and TRB V and J templates and assembled into clonotypes. A clonotype was counted as expanded or contracted only if both edgeR and NoisET called the change significant, with noise models trained on biological replicates. edgeR calls used a false discovery rate-adjusted p below 0.01 and a log2 fold-change threshold of 1. As an exploratory analysis of dynamics, max-normalized trajectories of the 1000 most abundant clonotypes were examined with PCA combined with hierarchical clustering. The CD4 or CD8 phenotype of responding clones was assigned using the separately sequenced CD4+ and CD8+ repertoires. TCRdb reworked the public reads: Q25 trimming with fastp, MiXCR clone assembly, productive beta chains retained. Each record represents a unique CDR3 protein, reported with the most common genes and DNA among its rows. TCRdb, not the authors, supplied the V and J calls. Recorded for this sample are about 150,000 distinct CDR3 sequences; around 5.8% of them occurred a single time. The ten largest clones add up to around 1.9% of the sample.

The origin of this receptor is an adult woman who had mild COVID-19 (a few samples of this study predate the infection). The sample titles of this study are shuffled in the database, so cell type and time point are left out; the donor was told from shared clones. The source material was PBMCs or a T cell subset sorted from them (not recorded which).

The bases read TGTGCCAGCAGCTTAAATTTCCCCGATTACGAGCAGTACTTC. This is translated as CASSLNFPDYEQYF. The chain uses TRBV7-9 and TRBJ2-7, with no D gene named confidently. The CDR3 contains 14 residues, cysteine and phenylalanine counted. Just CDR3 DNA is preserved here, 42 bases in frame from base 1. V is reduced by 2 bases and J by 4 bases, leaving a spacing of 12 bases between them. CDR1 and CDR2 are drawn from the germline V gene (reference sequence): SEHNR, FQNEAQ.